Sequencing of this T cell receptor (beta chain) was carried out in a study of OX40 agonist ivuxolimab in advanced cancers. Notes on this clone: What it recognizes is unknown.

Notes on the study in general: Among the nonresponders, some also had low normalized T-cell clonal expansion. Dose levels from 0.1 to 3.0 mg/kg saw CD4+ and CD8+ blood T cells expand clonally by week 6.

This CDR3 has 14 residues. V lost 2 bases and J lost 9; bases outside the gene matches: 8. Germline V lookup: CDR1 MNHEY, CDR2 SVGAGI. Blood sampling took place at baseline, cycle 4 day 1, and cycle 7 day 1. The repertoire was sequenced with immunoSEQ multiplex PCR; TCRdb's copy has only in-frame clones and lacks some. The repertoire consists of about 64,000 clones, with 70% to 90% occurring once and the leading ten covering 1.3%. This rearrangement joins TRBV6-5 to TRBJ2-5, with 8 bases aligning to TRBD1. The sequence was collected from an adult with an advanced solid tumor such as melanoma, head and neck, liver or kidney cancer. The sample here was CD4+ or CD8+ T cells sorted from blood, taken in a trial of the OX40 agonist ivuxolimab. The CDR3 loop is CASSYAGGPGAQYF. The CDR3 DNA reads TGTGCCAGCAGTTACGCAGGGGGCCCAGGGGCCCAGTACTTC.